This entry describes one T cell receptor beta chain. These data belong to a study of blood T cell repertoires in COVID-19. Study summary: The United States, Italy and Spain supplied acute and convalescent COVID-19 samples.

V gave up 1 base and J gave up 3 bases, with 6 bases separating them. The CDR3 is made up of 13 amino acids. The germline gives CDR1 SGHAT, CDR2 FQNNGV. Seattle patients were enrolled during active infection and followed longitudinally. In the authors' workflow: Amplifying reference gene primers gave estimates of nucleated cell counts. TCRdb's copy holds only in-frame clones and misses some; the assay was immunoSEQ multiplex PCR. From that table come the V and J calls and clone size; the DNA was used to work out D and trimming. The sample yields about 270,000 clones, 86% seen once. The sequenced sample consisted of peripheral blood. This receptor was identified in a woman in her thirties with COVID-19, enrolled during active disease. The rearrangement uses TRBV11-2 and TRBJ2-5; D remains ambiguous. Here the CDR3 DNA reads TGTGCCAGCAGCTTAGGCACGGAAGAGACCCAGTACTTC. Its protein is CASSLGTEETQYF.